Listed below are T cell receptor beta chains from one sample, sequenced in a study of chemoradiotherapy in HPV16-positive cancers. Profiling relied on immunoSEQ multiplex PCR, and the TCRdb table lists in-frame clones only, not all of them. Here the sample spans just under 5,500 clones, about 85% being singletons. The sample here was tumor tissue, taken from a patient who underwent chemoradiotherapy. These receptors came from a human donor with HPV-associated anogenital cancer. Each CDR3 is given with its conserved first and last residue. A D gene is named only where the DNA matches it firmly. The size entry is marked missing in some rows and otherwise reads once, few, many or a size class.

v_gene,abundance,j_gene,d_gene,CDR3aa,CDR3nt
TRBV5-5,.,TRBJ2-7,TRBD1,CASSPGQGSGYNEQYF,TGTGCCAGCAGCCCAGGACAGGGGTCCGGTTACAACGAGCAGTACTTC
TRBV4-1,.,TRBJ1-4,.,CASSSPSGGIEKLFF,TGCGCCAGCAGCTCTCCGTCGGGGGGCATTGAAAAACTGTTTTTT
TRBV19,few,TRBJ1-2,.,CASSIRGSNYGYTF,TGTGCCAGTAGTATTCGGGGGTCTAACTATGGCTACACCTTC
TRBV4-2,.,TRBJ1-2,TRBD1,CASSQEGTGTLYGYTF,TGTGCCAGCAGCCAAGAAGGGACAGGGACACTCTATGGCTACACCTTC
TRBV6-4,.,TRBJ2-3,TRBD2,CASSATSASTDTQYF,TGTGCCAGCAGTGCCACTAGCGCTAGCACAGATACGCAGTATTTT
TRBV7-7,.,TRBJ1-1,.,CASSYGAGTEAFF,TGTGCTAGCAGCTACGGGGCCGGCACTGAAGCTTTCTTT
TRBV6-5,.,TRBJ1-2,.,CASSSFYYGYTF,TGTGCCAGCAGCTCGTTTTACTATGGCTACACCTTC
TRBV16,.,TRBJ1-1,.,CASSRGSMNTEAFF,TGTGCCAGCAGCCGAGGGTCGATGAACACTGAAGCTTTCTTT
TRBV7-2,.,TRBJ2-3,TRBD2,CASSLGSGGAVDTQYF,TGTGCCAGCAGCCTCGGGAGCGGGGGGGCCGTAGATACGCAGTATTTT
TRBV2,.,TRBJ1-3,.,CASSPGDGNTIYF,TGTGCCAGCAGTCCCGGGGACGGAAACACCATATATTTT
TRBV6-1,.,TRBJ1-2,.,CASSEETRDVGYTF,TGTGCCAGCAGTGAAGAAACCCGGGATGTTGGCTACACCTTC
TRBV19,.,TRBJ2-3,.,CASSIPEGTQYF,TGTGCCAGTAGCATACCTGAAGGTACGCAGTATTTT
TRBV5-1,.,TRBJ1-1,.,CASSFYRGETEAFF,TGCGCCAGCAGCTTTTATCGGGGGGAGACTGAAGCTTTCTTT
TRBV11-3,.,TRBJ2-2,.,CASSSGAVDGELFF,TGTGCCAGCAGCTCCGGGGCGGTGGACGGGGAGCTGTTTTTT
TRBV4-1,.,TRBJ2-3,TRBD2,CASSQASGGSTDTQYF,TGCGCCAGCAGCCAAGCGAGCGGGGGTAGCACAGATACGCAGTATTTT
TRBV6-5,few,TRBJ2-2,.,CASNQSPNTGELFF,TGTGCCAGCAACCAATCTCCGAACACCGGGGAGCTGTTTTTT
TRBV11-2,.,TRBJ2-3,TRBD2,CASSPTVLAGGATDTQYF,TGTGCCAGCAGCCCTACTGTCCTAGCGGGGGGGGCCACAGATACGCAGTATTTT
TRBV11-2,few,TRBJ1-1,TRBD1,CASSQQGNEAFF,TGTGCCAGCAGCCAACAGGGGAATGAAGCTTTCTTT
TRBV4-2,.,TRBJ2-2,.,CASSQDLGGNTGELFF,TGTGCCAGCAGCCAAGATTTAGGGGGAAACACCGGGGAGCTGTTTTTT
TRBV28,.,TRBJ2-7,TRBD1,CASSFQGQGADEQYF,TGTGCCAGCAGTTTCCAGGGACAGGGGGCGGACGAGCAGTACTTC
TRBV6-4,.,TRBJ2-2,.,CASRKVENTGELFF,TGTGCCAGCCGGAAGGTAGAGAACACCGGGGAGCTGTTTTTT
TRBV11-3,.,TRBJ2-2,.,CASSNTGELFF,TGTGCCAGCAGCAACACCGGGGAGCTGTTTTTT
TRBV7-2,.,TRBJ2-7,.,CASSFTPYEQYF,TGTGCCAGCAGCTTTACCCCGTACGAGCAGTACTTC
TRBV6-6,.,TRBJ1-4,.,CASSAPRGRNEKLFF,TGTGCCAGCAGTGCCCCCCGGGGTCGTAATGAAAAACTGTTTTTT
TRBV2,.,TRBJ1-1,.,CASSEGWADTEAFF,TGTGCCAGCAGTGAGGGGTGGGCGGACACTGAAGCTTTCTTT
TRBV4-2,once,TRBJ2-3,.,CASSQVSGGADTQYF,TGTGCCAGCAGCCAAGTCTCGGGGGGCGCAGATACGCAGTATTTT
TRBV11-3,.,TRBJ2-1,.,CASSRTVYNEQFF,TGTGCCAGCAGCCGGACAGTTTACAATGAGCAGTTCTTC
TRBV15,once,TRBJ1-4,TRBD1,CATSTSRQGLDEKLFF,TGTGCCACCAGCACCTCCAGACAGGGGTTGGATGAAAAACTGTTTTTT
TRBV10-1,.,TRBJ2-1,TRBD2,CARRGETYNEQFF,TGCGCCAGGCGGGGGGAAACGTACAATGAGCAGTTCTTC
TRBV28,.,TRBJ2-4,TRBD2,CAAGRRPAPIQYF,TGTGCCGCCGGGAGGAGGCCGGCTCCAATTCAGTACTTC
TRBV19,.,TRBJ2-1,.,CASSMTGGDEQFF,TGTGCCAGTAGTATGACCGGGGGCGATGAGCAGTTCTTC
TRBV4-1,.,TRBJ1-2,TRBD1,CASSQALSTGGNYGYTF,TGCGCCAGCAGCCAAGCCTTGAGTACAGGGGGTAACTATGGCTACACCTTC
TRBV4-3,.,TRBJ2-7,TRBD1,CASSQEGDRISYEQYF,TGCGCCAGCAGCCAAGAGGGGGACAGGATCTCCTACGAGCAGTACTTC
TRBV21-1,once,TRBJ1-1,.,CASSKGLNQTEPLAFF,TGTGCCAGCAGCAAAGGGCTCAATCAGACGGAGCCGTTAGCTTTCTTT
TRBV27,.,TRBJ2-2,.,CASTSGRITGELFF,TGTGCCAGCACCTCGGGACGGATTACCGGGGAGCTGTTTTTT
TRBV11-3,.,TRBJ2-7,.,CASSLGPDHYEQYF,TGTGCCAGCAGCTTGGGACCGGATCACTACGAGCAGTACTTC
TRBV5-1,.,TRBJ2-3,.,CASSPTGVFVDTQYF,TGCGCCAGCAGCCCGACGGGCGTCTTCGTGGATACGCAGTATTTT
TRBV19,.,TRBJ1-3,.,CASSIVGTPGNTIYF,TGTGCCAGTAGTATAGTTGGGACGCCTGGAAACACCATATATTTT
TRBV5-6,.,TRBJ2-2,.,CASSLELAYTGELFF,TGTGCCAGCAGCTTGGAACTAGCTTACACCGGGGAGCTGTTTTTT
TRBV27,.,TRBJ2-1,TRBD2,CASRPGLAYNEQFF,TGTGCCAGCAGGCCAGGACTAGCCTACAATGAGCAGTTCTTC
TRBV10-2,.,TRBJ1-3,TRBD1,CASSEPRQGKAGNTIYF,TGCGCCAGCAGTGAGCCGAGACAGGGCAAGGCTGGAAACACCATATATTTT
TRBV4-1,.,TRBJ1-1,.,CASSRLQMDGEAFF,TGCGCCAGCAGCCGACTTCAAATGGACGGTGAAGCTTTCTTT
TRBV7-9,.,TRBJ2-7,.,CASSFRTSYEQYF,TGTGCCAGCAGCTTCCGGACATCCTACGAGCAGTACTTC
TRBV7-9,.,TRBJ1-5,.,CASSSEGQPQHF,TGTGCCAGCAGCTCCGAGGGTCAGCCCCAGCATTTT
TRBV5-1,.,TRBJ2-2,TRBD2,CASRRSGGKNTGELFF,TGCGCCAGCAGGAGGAGCGGGGGGAAGAACACCGGGGAGCTGTTTTTT
TRBV28,.,TRBJ2-7,TRBD1,CASSTPGQGSYEQYF,TGTGCCAGCAGTACGCCGGGACAGGGGTCCTACGAGCAGTACTTC
TRBV7-2,.,TRBJ1-1,.,CASSLPTGATEAFF,TGTGCCAGCAGCTTACCTACTGGAGCCACTGAAGCTTTCTTT
TRBV5-1,.,TRBJ1-2,TRBD1,CASSPRTGNYGYTF,TGCGCCAGCAGCCCGAGGACAGGGAACTATGGCTACACCTTC
TRBV13,.,TRBJ1-3,.,CASSPAGTGNTIYF,TGTGCCAGCAGCCCGGCTGGAACTGGAAACACCATATATTTT
TRBV25-1,.,TRBJ2-5,.,CASSESRLKQETQYF,TGTGCCAGCAGTGAATCCCGGTTGAAACAAGAGACCCAGTACTTC
TRBV6-6,.,TRBJ1-6,.,CASSYGGDSPLHF,TGTGCCAGCAGTTACGGCGGAGATTCACCCCTCCACTTT
TRBV2,.,TRBJ2-7,TRBD2,CASSERTSGIYEQYF,TGTGCCAGCAGTGAGAGGACTAGCGGGATCTACGAGCAGTACTTC
TRBV19,few,TRBJ1-6,.,CASSIVHSSPLHF,TGTGCCAGTAGTATAGTTCACTCTTCACCCCTCCACTTT